This TCR beta chain was profiled in a study of T cell responses to AZD1222 COVID-19 vaccine. Study-level points and caveats: Unmutated variant regions are reportedly targeted by nearly half of spike-specific TCRs. Possibly, clonal diversity was underestimated; donors were largely white British and included more females.

As concerns this clone: The antigen remains undetermined.

Both about-4-week and about-12-week second-dose recipients were combined. Generated by immunoSEQ multiplex PCR, the TCRdb table keeps only in-frame clones and is missing some. The sample comprises 180,000 or so clones, about nine tenths of which are singletons, and 1.9% rests with the top ten. The clonotype originates from an adult who received the AZD1222 COVID-19 vaccine. The sample consisted of peripheral blood, taken 28 days after the second AZD1222 dose.

CDR3: CASSGTKSYEQYF. Here the CDR3 DNA reads TGTGCCAGCAGCGGGACTAAGAGCTACGAGCAGTACTTC. The chain combines TRBV27 with TRBJ2-7; the match to TRBD2 covers 7 bases. CDR3 length equals 13 residues. The J segment lost 3 bases and the V segment lost 6 bases, leaving 5 bases of the junction unmatched. Germline V CDR1 and CDR2: MNHEY, SMNVEV (reference sequence).